This TCR beta chain is drawn from a study of CD8 T cells in Susac syndrome. The ends were cut back, 4 bases at V and 5 bases at J, with 12 bases in the middle. The length of the CDR3 is 13 residues. Per the germline V gene, CDR1 is SQVTM and CDR2 is ANQGSEA. Random hexamers primed reverse transcription of about 0.5 to 1 ug RNA. It was immunoSEQ multiplex PCR that amplified TCR beta CDR3 across 54 Vbeta and 13 Jbeta. MiXCR was run by TCRdb on the immunoSEQ multiplex PCR reads, yielding one entry per CDR3 protein. Here the sample spans about 120,000 distinct CDR3 sequences, about 95% being singletons. This chain uses TRBV29-1 with TRBJ2-1; D might be TRBD2 (6 bases). The specimen sequenced was CD8+ T cells from PBMCs. This receptor was taken from a human donor with Susac syndrome. CDR3 in amino acids: CSVGPRGNNEQFF. The CDR3 DNA reads TGCAGCGTTGGCCCCCGGGGGAACAATGAGCAGTTCTTC.